Sequencing of this T cell receptor (beta chain) was carried out in a study of cytomegalovirus exposure and HLA in healthy donors. General observations from the study: Most sequenced TCRs were rare (though some public TCRs occurred in many donors).

This CDR3 has 14 residues. V lost 2 bases to trimming and J lost 0 bases, with 8 bases between them. CDR1 and CDR2 (germline): SGHTA, FQGNSA. 60 Vbeta and 13 Jbeta primers were used in PCR. TCRdb keeps only in-frame clones here, not all; method: immunoSEQ multiplex PCR. In the table there are 130,000 or so clones, about two thirds of which are singletons. There are a few counts of this clone. Its antigen is as yet unknown. The clonotype comes from a man in his forties or fifties in good health and CMV-seropositive. Specimen: PBMCs. The V and J genes are TRBV7-2 and TRBJ2-7; no reliable D call. The CDR3 here is CASSLYWSSYEQYF. DNA of the CDR3: TGTGCCAGCAGCTTATATTGGAGCTCCTACGAGCAGTACTTC.